Below, one TCR beta chain is given with its context. Its antigen is undetermined. This sample's time point: pre-sensitization, week 0. Treatment specified: therapeutic diphenylcyclopropenone sensitization with weekly scalp DPC. The length of the CDR3 is 19 residues. From germline, CDR1 is MGHRA and CDR2 YSYEKL. V lost 4 bases, J lost 4 bases, and 21 bases stayed unmatched. The data are from a study of human T cells and chemical hapten exposure. TCRdb re-analysed the RACE reads in MiXCR, keeping a single row per CDR3 protein. The profile covers 300,000 to 450,000 distinct CDR3 sequences, with about 5% appearing a single time and more than 8% taken by the ten largest. Study-wide findings and caveats: There was a positive correlation between PT1 expanded TCR counts and patch test score.

Material: whole blood, obtained in connection with sensitization to the hapten diphenylcyclopropenone (DPC). This receptor was taken from a woman aged 18-30 years with alopecia areata. Some clones in this sample may be carry-over from other donors' samples. This chain joins TRBV4-1 and TRBJ2-5; 7 positions match TRBD2. For the CDR3, the DNA is TGCGCCAGCAGCCTTCTCCTGGGGGGGTCCAGGGTGGTGGTAGAGACCCAGTACTTC. Its translation is CASSLLLGGSRVVVETQYF.